This TCR beta chain comes out of a study of shared clonotypes between healthy human individuals. Turning to the study itself: Each donor contributed plates that comprised three CD4 naive, three CD4 memory, two CD8 naive and one CD8 memory.

In the naive CD8 group, cells lacked CD45RO and were positively selected for CCR7, so terminally differentiated effector memory CD45RA+ cells were left out. On this clone itself: Its cognate antigen is unknown.

Profiling relied on immunoSEQ multiplex PCR, and the TCRdb table lists in-frame clones only, not all of them. Counted here are 600,000 or so clones, nearly 98% occurring once; the ten biggest clones make up approximately 0.3%. General study results and limits: With several donors compared, roughly 5% of naive CD4 clonotypes were shared. The generation probabilities recorded for non-shared clonotypes fell below those of clonotypes shared by all four donors.

The CDR3 totals 17 residues. In germline, CDR1 is MGHDK, CDR2 SYGVNS. V lost 0 bases, J lost 1 base, and 15 bases lay in between. The chain uses TRBV25-1 and TRBJ1-1; no clear D gene. The TCR was taken from a man under 40 in good health. Material: naive CD8+ T cells sorted from blood. The CDR3 here is CASSEYPHTSRNTEAFF. CDR3 sequence (DNA): TGTGCCAGCAGTGAATATCCGCACACGTCAAGGAACACTGAAGCTTTCTTT.